This TCR beta chain was sequenced for a study of tissue T cells after allogeneic stem cell transplantation. At the level of the study: Four unmodified and three CD34-selected T-cell-depleted grafts went to graft-versus-host disease patients.

Sequencing used immunoSEQ multiplex PCR; TCRdb keeps in-frame clones, though not all of them. The sample comprises several hundred clones, 45% of which are singletons, and approximately 31% rests with the top ten. This clonotype was sampled from a female patient aged 40-70 years with steroid-refractory graft-versus-host disease after an allogeneic stem cell transplant. Certain T cells may be donor cells from the graft. Sequenced material: jejunal tissue, taken at autopsy.

The DNA of the CDR3 is TGCGCCAGCAGCTTAATTCCCCGACGTGATGCTTTCTTT. Translation: CASSLIPRRDAFF. J is TRBJ1-1 and V is TRBV5-1; no clear D gene. The germline V and J ends were trimmed by 2 bases and 11 bases, with 16 bases remaining between them. Germline-derived CDR1 and CDR2 are SGHRS and YFSETQ. The CDR3 contains 13 residues. Drawing the rest from reference TRBV5-1 and TRBJ1-1, the complete variable domain is KAGVTQTPRYLIKTRGQQVTLSCSPISGHRSVSWYQQTPGQGLQFLFEYFSETQRNKGNFPGRFSGRQFSNSRSEMNVSTLELGDSALYLCASSLIPRRDAFFGQGTRLTVV.